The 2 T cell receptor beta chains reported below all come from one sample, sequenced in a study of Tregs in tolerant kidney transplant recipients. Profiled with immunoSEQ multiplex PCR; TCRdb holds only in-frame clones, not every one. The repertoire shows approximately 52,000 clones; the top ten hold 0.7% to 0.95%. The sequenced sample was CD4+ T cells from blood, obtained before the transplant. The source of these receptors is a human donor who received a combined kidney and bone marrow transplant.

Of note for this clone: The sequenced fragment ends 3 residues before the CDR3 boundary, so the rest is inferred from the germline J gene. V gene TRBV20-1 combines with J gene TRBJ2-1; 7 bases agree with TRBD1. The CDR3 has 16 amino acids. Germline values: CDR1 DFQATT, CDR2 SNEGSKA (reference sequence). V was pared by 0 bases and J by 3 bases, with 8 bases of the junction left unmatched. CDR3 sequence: CSARDLRQGLYNEQFF. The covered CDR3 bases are TGCAGTGCTAGAGATTTACGACAGGGCCTCTACAATGAG.

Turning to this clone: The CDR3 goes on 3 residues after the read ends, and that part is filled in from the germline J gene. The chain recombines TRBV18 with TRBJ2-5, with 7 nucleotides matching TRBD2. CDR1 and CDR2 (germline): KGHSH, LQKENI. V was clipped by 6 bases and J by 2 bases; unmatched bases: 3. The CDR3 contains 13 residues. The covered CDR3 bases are TGTGCCAGCTCCCGGGGACTACAAGAGACC. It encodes CASSRGLQET. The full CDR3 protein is CASSRGLQETQYF.